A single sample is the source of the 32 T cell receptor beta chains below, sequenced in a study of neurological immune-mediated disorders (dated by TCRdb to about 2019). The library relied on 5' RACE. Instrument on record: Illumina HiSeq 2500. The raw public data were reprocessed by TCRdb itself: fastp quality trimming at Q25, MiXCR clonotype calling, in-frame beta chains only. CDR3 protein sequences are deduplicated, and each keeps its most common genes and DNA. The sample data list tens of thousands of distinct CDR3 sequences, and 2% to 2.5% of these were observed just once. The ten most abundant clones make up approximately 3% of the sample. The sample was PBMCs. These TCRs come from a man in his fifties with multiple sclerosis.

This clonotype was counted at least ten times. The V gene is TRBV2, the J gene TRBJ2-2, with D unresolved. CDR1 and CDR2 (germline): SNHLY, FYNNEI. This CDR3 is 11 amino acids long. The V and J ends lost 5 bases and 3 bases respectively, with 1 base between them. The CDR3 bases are TGTGCCAGCAGTTACACCGGGGAGCTGTTTTTT. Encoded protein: CASSYTGELFF.

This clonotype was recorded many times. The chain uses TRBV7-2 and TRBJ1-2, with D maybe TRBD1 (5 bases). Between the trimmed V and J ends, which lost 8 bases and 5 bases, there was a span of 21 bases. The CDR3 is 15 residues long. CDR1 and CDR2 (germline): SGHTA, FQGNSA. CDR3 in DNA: TGTGCCAGCGCCGCGGCCCCGACAGTTTTGTATGGCTACACCTTC. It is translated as CASAAAPTVLYGYTF.

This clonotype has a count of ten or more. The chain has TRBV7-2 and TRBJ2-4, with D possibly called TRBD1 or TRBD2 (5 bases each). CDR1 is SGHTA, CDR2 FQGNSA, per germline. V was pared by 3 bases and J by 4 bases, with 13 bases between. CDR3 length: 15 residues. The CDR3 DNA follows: TGTGCCAGCAGCTTTTCCAGGGCGGGTAAAAACATTCAGTACTTC. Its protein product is CASSFSRAGKNIQYF.

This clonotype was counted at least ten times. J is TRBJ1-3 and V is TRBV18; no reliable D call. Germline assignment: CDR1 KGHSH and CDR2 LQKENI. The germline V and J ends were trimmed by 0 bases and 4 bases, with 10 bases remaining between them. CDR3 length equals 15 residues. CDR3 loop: CASSPPKVAGNTIYF. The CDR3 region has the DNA TGTGCCAGCTCACCACCTAAGGTCGCCGGAAACACCATATATTTT. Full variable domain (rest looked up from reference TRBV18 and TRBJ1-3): NAGVMQNPRHLVRRRGQEARLRCSPMKGHSHVYWYRQLPEEGLKFMVYLQKENIIDESGMPKERFSAEFPKEGPSILRIQQVVRGDSAAYFCASSPPKVAGNTIYFGEGSWLTVV.

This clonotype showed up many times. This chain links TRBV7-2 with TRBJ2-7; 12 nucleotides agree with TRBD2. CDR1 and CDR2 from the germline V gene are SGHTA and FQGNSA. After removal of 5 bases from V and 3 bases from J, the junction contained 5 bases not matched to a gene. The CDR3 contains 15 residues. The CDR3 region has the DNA TGTGCCAGCAGCCGGACTAGCGGGGATCTCTACGAGCAGTACTTC. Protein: CASSRTSGDLYEQYF.

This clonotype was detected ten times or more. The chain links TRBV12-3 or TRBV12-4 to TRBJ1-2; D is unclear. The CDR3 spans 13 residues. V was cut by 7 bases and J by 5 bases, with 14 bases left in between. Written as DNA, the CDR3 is TGTGCCAGCACCGATGGCCTTTTTTATGGCTACACCTTC. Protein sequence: CASTDGLFYGYTF.

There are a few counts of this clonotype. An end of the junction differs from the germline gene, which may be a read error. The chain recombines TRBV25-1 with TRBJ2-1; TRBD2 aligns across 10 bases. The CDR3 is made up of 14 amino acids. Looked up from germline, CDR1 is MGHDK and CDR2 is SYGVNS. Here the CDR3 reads CARSGGAHYNEQFF. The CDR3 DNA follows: TGTGCCAGAAGCGGGGGGGCACACTACAATGAACAGTTCTTC. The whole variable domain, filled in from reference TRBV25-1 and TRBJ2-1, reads EADIYQTPRYLVIGTGKKITLECSQTMGHDKMYWYQQDPGMELHLIHYSYGVNSTEKGDLSSESTVSRIRTEHFPLTLESARPSHTSQYLCARSGGAHYNEQFFGPGTRLTVL.

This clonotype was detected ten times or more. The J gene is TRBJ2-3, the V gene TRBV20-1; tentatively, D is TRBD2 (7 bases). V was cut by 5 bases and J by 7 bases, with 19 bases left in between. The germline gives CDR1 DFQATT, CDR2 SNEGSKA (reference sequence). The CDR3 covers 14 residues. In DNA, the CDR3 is TGCAGTGCTGGAGGCGGGGGCCGGGTGAATACGCAGTATTTT. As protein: CSAGGGGRVNTQYF.

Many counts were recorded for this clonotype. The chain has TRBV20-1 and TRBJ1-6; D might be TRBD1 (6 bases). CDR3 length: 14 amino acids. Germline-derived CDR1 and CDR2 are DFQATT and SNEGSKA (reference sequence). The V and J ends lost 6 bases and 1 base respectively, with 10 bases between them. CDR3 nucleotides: TGCAGTGCGAACAGGGTATCCTATAATTCACCCCTCCACTTT. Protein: CSANRVSYNSPLHF.

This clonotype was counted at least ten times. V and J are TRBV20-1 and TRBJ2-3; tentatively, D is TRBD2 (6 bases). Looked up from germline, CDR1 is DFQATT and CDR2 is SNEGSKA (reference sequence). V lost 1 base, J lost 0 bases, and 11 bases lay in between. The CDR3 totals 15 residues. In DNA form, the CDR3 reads TGCAGTGCTAGAGCCCCTAGCGTTAGCACAGATACGCAGTATTTT. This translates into CSARAPSVSTDTQYF.

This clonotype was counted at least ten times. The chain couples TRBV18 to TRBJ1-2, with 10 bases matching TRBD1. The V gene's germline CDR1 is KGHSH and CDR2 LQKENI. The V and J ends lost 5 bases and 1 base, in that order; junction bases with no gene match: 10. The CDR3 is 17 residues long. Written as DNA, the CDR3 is TGTGCCAGCTCAGGTCCCGGGACAGGGGAAGTTAACTATGGCTACACCTTC. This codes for CASSGPGTGEVNYGYTF. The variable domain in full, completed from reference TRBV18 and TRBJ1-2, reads NAGVMQNPRHLVRRRGQEARLRCSPMKGHSHVYWYRQLPEEGLKFMVYLQKENIIDESGMPKERFSAEFPKEGPSILRIQQVVRGDSAAYFCASSGPGTGEVNYGYTFGSGTRLTVV.

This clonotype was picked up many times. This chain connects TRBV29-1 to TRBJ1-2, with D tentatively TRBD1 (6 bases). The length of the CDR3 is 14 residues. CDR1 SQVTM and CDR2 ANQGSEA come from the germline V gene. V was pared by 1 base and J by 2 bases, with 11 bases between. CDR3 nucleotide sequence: TGCAGCGTTGAAGTAGGGCAGGGGAACTATGGCTACACCTTC. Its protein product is CSVEVGQGNYGYTF.

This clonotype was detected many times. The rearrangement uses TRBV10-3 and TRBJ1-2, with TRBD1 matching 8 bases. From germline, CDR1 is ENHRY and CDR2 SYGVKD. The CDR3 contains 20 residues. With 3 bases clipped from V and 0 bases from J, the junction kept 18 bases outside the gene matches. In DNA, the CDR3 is TGTGCCATCAGTGATTCGCGTGCAGGGGGCGCGCCGCTCGCTAACTATGGCTACACCTTC. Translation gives CAISDSRAGGAPLANYGYTF.

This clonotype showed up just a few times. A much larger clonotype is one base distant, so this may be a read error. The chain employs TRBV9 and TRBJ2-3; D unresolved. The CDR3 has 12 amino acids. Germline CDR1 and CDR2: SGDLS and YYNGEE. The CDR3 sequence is CDSSVEGDTQYF. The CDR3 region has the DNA TGTGACAGCAGCGTAGAAGGAGATACGCAGTATTTT.

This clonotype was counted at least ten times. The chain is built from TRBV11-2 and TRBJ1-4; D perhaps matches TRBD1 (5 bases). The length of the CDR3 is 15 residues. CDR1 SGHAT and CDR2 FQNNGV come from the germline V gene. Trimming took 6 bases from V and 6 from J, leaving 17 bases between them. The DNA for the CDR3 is TGTGCCAGCAGTCGCGATGCAGGGTCTTATGAAAAACTGTTTTTT. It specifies CASSRDAGSYEKLFF. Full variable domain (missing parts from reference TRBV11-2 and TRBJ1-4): EAGVAQSPRYKIIEKRQSVAFWCNPISGHATLYWYQQILGQGPKLLIQFQNNGVVDDSQLPKDRFSAERLKGVDSTLKIQPAKLEDSAVYLCASSRDAGSYEKLFFGSGTQLSVL.

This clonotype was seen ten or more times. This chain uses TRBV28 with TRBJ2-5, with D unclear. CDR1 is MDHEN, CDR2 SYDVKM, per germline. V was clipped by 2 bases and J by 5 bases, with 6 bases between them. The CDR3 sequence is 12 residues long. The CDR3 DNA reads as TGTGCCAGCAGTTTACGGATGGAGACCCAGTACTTC. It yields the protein CASSLRMETQYF.

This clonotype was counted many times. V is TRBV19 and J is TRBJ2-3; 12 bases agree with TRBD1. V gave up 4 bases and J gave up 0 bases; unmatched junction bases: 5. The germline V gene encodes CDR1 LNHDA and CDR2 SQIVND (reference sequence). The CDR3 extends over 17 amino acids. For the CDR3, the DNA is TGTGCCAGTAGTACCCCGGGACAGGGGGCTAGCACAGATACGCAGTATTTT. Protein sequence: CASSTPGQGASTDTQYF.

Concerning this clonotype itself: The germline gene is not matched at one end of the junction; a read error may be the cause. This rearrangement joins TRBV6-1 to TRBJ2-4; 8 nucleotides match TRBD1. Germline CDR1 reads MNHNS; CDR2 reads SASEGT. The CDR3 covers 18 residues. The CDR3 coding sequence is TGTGCCAGCAGAATTGGACCAAACTTCCAGGGGGCGGGAAACATTCGGTACTTC. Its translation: CASRIGPNFQGAGNIRYF.

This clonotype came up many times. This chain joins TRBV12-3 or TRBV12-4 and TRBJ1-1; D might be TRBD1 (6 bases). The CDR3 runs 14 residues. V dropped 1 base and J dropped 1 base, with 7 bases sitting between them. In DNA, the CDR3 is TGTGCCAGCAGTTTAGGGACAGCGAACACTGAAGCTTTCTTT. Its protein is CASSLGTANTEAFF.

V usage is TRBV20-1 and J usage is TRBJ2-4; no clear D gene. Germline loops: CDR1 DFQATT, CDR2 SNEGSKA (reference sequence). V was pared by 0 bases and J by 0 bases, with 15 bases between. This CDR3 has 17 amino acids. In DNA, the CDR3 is TGCAGTGCTAGAGAATCCGGGCAGCCTATAGCCAAAAACATTCAGTACTTC. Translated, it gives CSARESGQPIAKNIQYF.

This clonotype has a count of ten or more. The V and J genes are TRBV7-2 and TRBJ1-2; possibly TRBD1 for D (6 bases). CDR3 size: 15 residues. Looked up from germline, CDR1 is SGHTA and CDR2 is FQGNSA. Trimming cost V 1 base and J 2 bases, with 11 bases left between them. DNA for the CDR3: TGTGCCAGCAGCTTAGAGGGACAACCAAACTATGGCTACACCTTC. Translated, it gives CASSLEGQPNYGYTF.

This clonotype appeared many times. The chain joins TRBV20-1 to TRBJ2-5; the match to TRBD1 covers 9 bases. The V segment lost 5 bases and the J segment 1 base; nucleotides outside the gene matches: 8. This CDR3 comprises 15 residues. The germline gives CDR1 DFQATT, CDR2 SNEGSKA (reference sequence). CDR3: CSAAPDRGPQETQYF. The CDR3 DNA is TGCAGTGCTGCCCCGGACAGGGGCCCCCAAGAGACCCAGTACTTC.

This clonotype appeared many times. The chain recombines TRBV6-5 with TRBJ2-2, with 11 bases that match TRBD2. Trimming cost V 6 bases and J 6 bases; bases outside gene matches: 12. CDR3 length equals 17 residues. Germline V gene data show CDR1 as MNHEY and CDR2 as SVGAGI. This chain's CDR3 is CASSREGLAVQAGELFF. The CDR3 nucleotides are TGTGCCAGCAGCCGAGAGGGACTAGCGGTACAGGCCGGGGAGCTGTTTTTT.

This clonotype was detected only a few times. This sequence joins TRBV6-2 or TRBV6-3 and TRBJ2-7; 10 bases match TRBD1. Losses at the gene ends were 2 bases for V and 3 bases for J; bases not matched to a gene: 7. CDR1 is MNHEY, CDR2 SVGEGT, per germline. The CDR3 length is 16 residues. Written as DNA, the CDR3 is TGTGCCAGCAGTTACACCGGGACAGGGGCCTTCTACGAGCAGTACTTC. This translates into CASSYTGTGAFYEQYF.

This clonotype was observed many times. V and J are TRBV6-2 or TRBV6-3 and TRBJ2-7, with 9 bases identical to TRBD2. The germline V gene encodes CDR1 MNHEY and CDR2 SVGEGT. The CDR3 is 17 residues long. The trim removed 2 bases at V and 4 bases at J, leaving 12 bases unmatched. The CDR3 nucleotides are TGTGCCAGCAGTTACCCGATGGCTAGCGGGGCTGGGTACGAGCAGTACTTC. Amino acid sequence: CASSYPMASGAGYEQYF.

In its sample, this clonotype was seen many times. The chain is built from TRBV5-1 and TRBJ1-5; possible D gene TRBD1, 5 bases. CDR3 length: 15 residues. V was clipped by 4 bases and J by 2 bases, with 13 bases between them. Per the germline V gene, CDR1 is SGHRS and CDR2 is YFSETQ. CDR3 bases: TGCGCCAGCAGCCTGATGGGGACGGGCAATCAGCCCCAGCATTTT. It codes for CASSLMGTGNQPQHF.

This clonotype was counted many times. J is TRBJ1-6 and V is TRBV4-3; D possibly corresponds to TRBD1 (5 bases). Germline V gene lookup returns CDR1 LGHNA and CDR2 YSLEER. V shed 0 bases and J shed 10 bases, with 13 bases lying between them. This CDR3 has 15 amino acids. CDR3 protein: CASSQDPGGGSPLHF. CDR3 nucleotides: TGCGCCAGCAGCCAAGATCCCGGGGGAGGCTCACCCCTCCACTTT.

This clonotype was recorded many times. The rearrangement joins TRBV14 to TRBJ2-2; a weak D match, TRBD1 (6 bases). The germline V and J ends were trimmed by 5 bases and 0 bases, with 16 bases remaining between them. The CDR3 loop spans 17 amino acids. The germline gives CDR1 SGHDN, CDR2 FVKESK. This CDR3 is CASSSIRRTANTGELFF. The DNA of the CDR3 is TGTGCCAGCAGCTCCATCCGCAGGACAGCGAACACCGGGGAGCTGTTTTTT.

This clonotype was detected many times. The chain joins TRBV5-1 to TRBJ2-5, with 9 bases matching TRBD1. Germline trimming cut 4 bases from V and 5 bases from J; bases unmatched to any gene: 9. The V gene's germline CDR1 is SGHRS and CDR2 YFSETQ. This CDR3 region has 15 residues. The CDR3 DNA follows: TGCGCCAGCAGCCTGGGGACAGGGAGAAGCGAGACCCAGTACTTC. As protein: CASSLGTGRSETQYF.

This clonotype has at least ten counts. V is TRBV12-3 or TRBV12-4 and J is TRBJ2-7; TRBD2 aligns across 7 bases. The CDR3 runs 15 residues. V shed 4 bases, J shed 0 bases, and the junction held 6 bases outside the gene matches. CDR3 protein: CASSSLRGYSYEQYF. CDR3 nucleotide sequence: TGTGCCAGCAGTTCCCTGCGGGGGTACTCCTACGAGCAGTACTTC.

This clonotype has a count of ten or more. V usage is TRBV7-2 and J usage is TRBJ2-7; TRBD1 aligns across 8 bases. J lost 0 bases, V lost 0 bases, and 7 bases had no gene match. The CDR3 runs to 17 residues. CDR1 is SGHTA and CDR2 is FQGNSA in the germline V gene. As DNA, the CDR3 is TGTGCCAGCAGCTTAGCCGAGGGACAGGCGAGCTCCTACGAGCAGTACTTC. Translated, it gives CASSLAEGQASSYEQYF.

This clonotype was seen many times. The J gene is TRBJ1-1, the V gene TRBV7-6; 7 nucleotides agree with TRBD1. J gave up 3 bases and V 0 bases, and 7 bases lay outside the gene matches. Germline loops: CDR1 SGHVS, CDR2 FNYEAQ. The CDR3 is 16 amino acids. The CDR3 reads CASSLALQGRHTEAFF. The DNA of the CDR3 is TGTGCCAGCAGCTTAGCTTTACAGGGGAGGCACACTGAAGCTTTCTTT. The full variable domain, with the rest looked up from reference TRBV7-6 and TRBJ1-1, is GAGVSQSPRYKVTKRGQDVALRCDPISGHVSLYWYRQALGQGPEFLTYFNYEAQQDKSGLPNDRFSAERPEGSISTLTIQRTEQRDSAMYRCASSLALQGRHTEAFFGQGTRLTVV.